This TCR beta chain stems from a study of molecular identifiers for immune sequencing clone quantification. J was trimmed by 5 bases and V by 7 bases; bases with no gene match: 5. In germline, CDR1 is SQVTM, CDR2 ANQGSEA. This CDR3 spans 12 amino acids. TCRdb passed the PCR reads through MiXCR, listing each CDR3 protein once. The table includes about 500,000 distinct CDR3 sequences, around 25% detected once. This sequence joins TRBV29-1 and TRBJ1-5, with TRBD1 identical over 7 bases. The TCR was taken from a human donor in good health. Some libraries in this study had Jurkat cell RNA spiked in. The sequenced sample was naive CD8+ T cells from blood, with Jurkat cell RNA spiked in. This sample's subset: FACS-sorted CD8+CD4-CCR7+CD45RA+ naive T cells. In DNA, the CDR3 is TGCAGCGGGGGGACAGTGGATCAGCCCCAGCATTTT. Translating gives CSGGTVDQPQHF.